This passage covers 6 T cell receptor beta chains from one sample sequenced in a study of beta chain features in type 1 diabetes. Isolated RNA was reverse transcribed in full, so expressed TCRB transcripts were sequenced. The assay was immunoSEQ multiplex PCR, and TCRdb's table has in-frame clones only and misses some. Of 900,000 or so clones listed, 17% are singletons. Sequenced: naive CD4+ T cells from blood. These receptor sequences come from a woman aged 18-29 years in good health.

This clone was counted a few times. The chain joins TRBV6-1 to TRBJ2-3; D ambiguous. Germline V gene lookup returns CDR1 MNHNS and CDR2 SASEGT. This CDR3 is built from 13 residues. V was trimmed by 4 bases and J by 7 bases, leaving 12 bases between them. CDR3 region: CASSGVGMNTQYF. CDR3 nucleotide sequence: TGTGCCAGCAGTGGGGTGGGGATGAATACGCAGTATTTT.

This clone was found a few times. V usage is TRBV7-2 and J usage is TRBJ2-2, with D possibly matching TRBD2 (6 bases). There are 11 residues in the CDR3. Looked up from germline, CDR1 is SGHTA and CDR2 is FQGNSA. V was shortened by 8 bases and J by 8 bases, with 9 bases between the two germline ends. CDR3 DNA: TGTGCCAGCGGGACTGGGGGGGAGCTGTTTTTT. It is translated as CASGTGGELFF. Full variable domain (remainder filled in from reference TRBV7-2 and TRBJ2-2): GAGVSQSPSNKVTEKGKDVELRCDPISGHTALYWYRQSLGQGLEFLIYFQGNSAPDKSGLPSDRFSAERTGGSVSTLTIQRTQQEDSAVYLCASGTGGELFFGEGSRLTVL.

This chain links TRBV9 with TRBJ2-7; 8 bases match TRBD1. Germline CDR1 and CDR2: SGDLS and YYNGEE. The CDR3 is 15 amino acids. V was clipped by 3 bases and J by 5 bases; unmatched bases: 10. Written as DNA, the CDR3 is TGTGCCAGCAGCGCCACCGGACAGGGTCCACACGAGCAGTACTTC. It is translated as CASSATGQGPHEQYF.

In this sample, this clone turned up a few times. The chain joins TRBV6-5 to TRBJ2-1, with TRBD2 matching 7 bases. The germline V gene has CDR1 MNHEY and CDR2 SVGAGI. Unmatched junction bases numbered 7, after V lost 0 bases and J lost 8 bases. The CDR3 extends over 15 amino acids. The DNA for the CDR3 is TGTGCCAGCAGTTACTCTGGCGGGAGTACCGATGAGCAGTTCTTC. It translates to CASSYSGGSTDEQFF.

This clone was counted a few times. The rearrangement joins TRBV27 to TRBJ2-3; 8 nucleotides line up with TRBD1. Germline CDR1 and CDR2: MNHEY and SMNVEV (reference sequence). This CDR3 spans 15 amino acids. V lost 3 bases to trimming and J lost 2 bases; unmatched junction nucleotides: 4. The DNA for the CDR3 is TGTGCCAGCAGTTTTCGGACAGGGATCACAGATACGCAGTATTTT. Residues: CASSFRTGITDTQYF.

As concerns this clone: Distinct nucleotide sequences in the sample also encode this CDR3. The genes are TRBV7-2 and TRBJ2-1; 8 bases align to TRBD2. The germline gives CDR1 SGHTA, CDR2 FQGNSA. The CDR3 spans 15 residues. V lost 5 bases and J lost 0; bases outside the gene matches: 3. CDR3 amino acids: CASSPSGSSYNEQFF. DNA of the CDR3: TGTGCCAGCAGCCCCAGCGGGAGCTCCTACAATGAGCAGTTCTTC.